The 27 T cell receptor beta chains in this list originate from one sample, sequenced in a study of blood T cell repertoires in COVID-19. The repertoire was sequenced with immunoSEQ multiplex PCR; TCRdb's copy has only in-frame clones and lacks some. The sample has roughly 200,000 clones, around nine tenths seen once; the top ten hold around 17%. Sequencing was carried out using peripheral blood. Receptor source: a man aged 50 to 60 with COVID-19, enrolled during active disease.

The chain links TRBV7-2 to TRBJ1-2; D remains ambiguous. CDR1 is SGHTA, CDR2 FQGNSA, per germline. The CDR3 loop spans 14 amino acids. V lost 3 bases to trimming and J lost 2 bases, with 10 bases between them. The CDR3 region is CASSFPGRNYGYTF. The CDR3 nucleotides read TGTGCCAGCAGCTTCCCGGGAAGGAACTATGGCTACACCTTC.

This chain's CDR3 is CASSLRGHTEAFF. CDR3 DNA sequence: TGTGCCAGCAGTTTACGTGGCCACACTGAAGCTTTCTTT. The rearrangement uses TRBV12-3 or TRBV12-4 and TRBJ1-1, with D unresolved. The CDR3 extends over 13 amino acids. V was cut by 2 bases and J by 3 bases, with 7 bases left in between.

The chain uses TRBV5-1 and TRBJ2-1; TRBD2 matches at 7 bases. The CDR3 is 15 residues long. V lost 2 bases and J lost 2; bases outside the gene matches: 4. CDR1 SGHRS and CDR2 YFSETQ come from the germline V gene. CDR3 protein: CASSLDGGTYNEQFF. CDR3 coding DNA: TGCGCCAGCAGCTTAGACGGGGGGACCTACAATGAGCAGTTCTTC.

This chain uses TRBV30 with TRBJ2-3; D perhaps matches TRBD1 (6 bases). Germline lookup yields CDR1 GTSNPN and CDR2 SVGIG (reference sequence). V was clipped by 0 bases and J by 4 bases, with 11 bases between them. The CDR3 has 14 residues. CDR3 amino acids: CAWSVQGGADTQYF. The CDR3 bases are TGTGCCTGGAGTGTACAGGGTGGGGCAGATACGCAGTATTTT.

In DNA form, the CDR3 reads TGTGCCAGTAAGGGACAGATCTTTAGCGAGCAGTACTTC. This translates into CASKGQIFSEQYF. The chain combines TRBV19 with TRBJ2-7; TRBD1 aligns across 7 bases. The junction had 9 bases not matched to a gene; V was cut back by 7 bases and J by 6 bases. The CDR3 has 13 residues. Germline assignment: CDR1 LNHDA and CDR2 SQIVND (reference sequence).

The genes are TRBV2 and TRBJ2-1, with TRBD2 identical over 14 bases. The CDR3 length is 20 residues. V shed 6 bases, J shed 3 bases, and the junction held 16 bases outside the gene matches. Germline CDR1 reads SNHLY; CDR2 reads FYNNEI. The CDR3 spells CASRAAGTSGSYGYYNEQFF. DNA of the CDR3: TGTGCCAGCAGGGCAGCCGGGACTAGCGGGAGTTATGGGTACTACAATGAGCAGTTCTTC.

The rearrangement links TRBV5-4 to TRBJ2-3, with TRBD2 as a possible D gene (5 bases). There are 16 residues in the CDR3. CDR1 is SGHNT, CDR2 YYREEE, per germline (reference sequence). Trimming removed 3 bases at V and 2 bases at J, with 16 bases between. CDR3 nucleotide sequence: TGTGCCAGCAGCTCCCTAGCAGCCGATCCCACAGATACGCAGTATTTT. It yields the protein CASSSLAADPTDTQYF.

This clone was observed a handful of times. J is TRBJ2-7 and V is TRBV27, with 13 bases lining up with TRBD2. The CDR3 covers 15 residues. V shed 6 bases and J 7 bases; nucleotides not matched to a gene: 9. Germline V gene lookup returns CDR1 MNHEY and CDR2 SMNVEV (reference sequence). The CDR3 region is CASRRGTSGNYEQYF. In DNA form, the CDR3 reads TGTGCCAGCAGACGCGGGACTAGCGGGAATTATGAGCAGTACTTC.

V usage is TRBV7-6 and J usage is TRBJ1-3; 9 bases line up with TRBD1. There are 15 residues in the CDR3. Germline values: CDR1 SGHVS, CDR2 FNYEAQ. Trimming removed 5 bases from V and 4 bases from J; junction bases left unmatched: 6. Written as DNA, the CDR3 is TGTGCCAGCAGCACACAGGGGGCGGTAGGAAACACCATATATTTT. This sequence encodes CASSTQGAVGNTIYF.

The chain is built from TRBV24-1 and TRBJ1-1; the D is unclear. Germline CDR1 reads KGHDR; CDR2 reads SFDVKD. V lost 3 bases and J lost 8, with 9 bases in between. This CDR3 is 12 amino acids long. The CDR3 DNA reads TGTGCCACCAGTGATCCCAGCGGGGAAGCTTTCTTT. Amino acid sequence: CATSDPSGEAFF.

CDR3 in DNA: TGCAGCGTTACCCGACAGGGGCCCACTGAAGCTTTCTTT. This codes for CSVTRQGPTEAFF. The chain is built from TRBV29-1 and TRBJ1-1; 8 nucleotides align to TRBD1. The CDR3 runs 13 residues. V gave up 5 bases and J gave up 4 bases; unmatched junction bases: 6. Germline CDR1 is SQVTM and CDR2 is ANQGSEA.

This chain uses TRBV4-3 with TRBJ1-5, with D unresolved. The CDR3 is 17 residues long. Germline loops: CDR1 LGHNA, CDR2 YSLEER. Trimming cost V 0 bases and J 4 bases, with 16 bases left between them. In nucleotides, the CDR3 is TGCGCCAGCAGCCAAGATAGGATTGGGAGCGGGAATCAGCCCCAGCATTTT. Amino acid sequence: CASSQDRIGSGNQPQHF.

The chain is built from TRBV10-2 and TRBJ2-7; 13 bases match TRBD2. Germline V lookup: CDR1 WSHSY, CDR2 SAAADI. V lost 6 bases and J lost 2; bases outside the gene matches: 4. The CDR3 consists of 15 residues. CDR3 protein: CASRALAGGPYEQYF. CDR3 bases: TGCGCCAGCAGGGCACTAGCGGGAGGGCCCTACGAGCAGTACTTC.

The chain recombines TRBV19 with TRBJ1-2; a weak D match, TRBD1 (5 bases). Trimming removed 3 bases at V and 7 bases at J, with 15 bases between. The CDR3 has 14 residues. Germline CDR1 reads LNHDA; CDR2 reads SQIVND (reference sequence). This CDR3 reads CASSIRQGTTGYTF. The CDR3 nucleotides are TGTGCCAGTAGTATCCGGCAGGGTACGACTGGCTACACCTTC.

V gene TRBV28 combines with J gene TRBJ1-3; 7 bases fit TRBD1. The CDR3 totals 15 residues. Germline V lookup: CDR1 MDHEN, CDR2 SYDVKM. V gave up 4 bases and J gave up 4 bases; unmatched junction bases: 7. The CDR3 coding sequence is TGTGCCAGCAGTTCCCCGACAGGGTCCGGAAACACCATATATTTT. Translation: CASSSPTGSGNTIYF.

This clone has only a few counts. The chain joins TRBV10-1 to TRBJ2-1; D is unclear. The germline gives CDR1 WNHNN, CDR2 SYGVQD (reference sequence). Deletions cut 1 base from V and 6 bases from J, with 7 bases between. CDR3 length: 13 amino acids. The CDR3: CASSEFYANEQFF. As DNA, the CDR3 is TGCGCCAGCAGTGAGTTCTACGCCAATGAGCAGTTCTTC.

V usage is TRBV10-3 and J usage is TRBJ2-3; weak D call: TRBD2 (6 bases). The V gene lost 10 bases and the J gene lost 0 bases, with 8 bases spanning the gap. Germline lookup yields CDR1 ENHRY and CDR2 SYGVKD. This CDR3 has 12 amino acids. CDR3 region: CATAGSTDTQYF. CDR3 nucleotide sequence: TGTGCCACCGCGGGGAGCACAGATACGCAGTATTTT.

The chain has TRBV27 and TRBJ1-2; 9 bases map to TRBD1. After removal of 2 bases from V and 4 bases from J, the junction contained 5 bases not matched to a gene. The CDR3 has 15 residues. CDR1 is MNHEY, CDR2 SMNVEV, per germline (reference sequence). In DNA form, the CDR3 reads TGTGCCAGCAGTTTAAGAACAGGGGGCGTCTATGGCTACACCTTC. Its protein is CASSLRTGGVYGYTF.

CDR3 amino acids: CASKPGTGWGNTEAFF. CDR3 DNA sequence: TGTGCCAGCAAACCTGGGACAGGGTGGGGGAACACTGAAGCTTTCTTT. The chain joins TRBV28 to TRBJ1-1; 9 bases line up with TRBD1. CDR3 length: 16 amino acids. The germline V gene encodes CDR1 MDHEN and CDR2 SYDVKM. Unmatched junction bases numbered 10, after V lost 7 bases and J lost 1 base.

The chain combines TRBV3-1 (or the pseudogene TRBV3-2) with TRBJ2-5; 10 bases fit TRBD2. The junction had 13 bases not matched to a gene; V was cut back by 1 base and J by 5 bases. The CDR3 runs 18 residues. The germline V gene encodes CDR1 LGHDT and CDR2 YNNKEL (reference sequence). CDR3 sequence: CASSQGLAGVFVGETQYF. The CDR3 DNA is TGTGCCAGCAGCCAAGGCCTAGCGGGAGTATTCGTGGGGGAGACCCAGTACTTC.

This chain connects TRBV30 to TRBJ2-7; TRBD1 matches 9 bases. Germline CDR1 is GTSNPN and CDR2 is SVGIG (reference sequence). With 4 bases clipped from V and 2 bases from J, the junction kept 6 bases outside the gene matches. CDR3 length: 14 amino acids. The CDR3 bases are TGTGCCTGGACCCGGACAGGGGCGACCTACGAGCAGTACTTC. This sequence encodes CAWTRTGATYEQYF.

The rearrangement links TRBV24-1 to TRBJ2-1; the match to TRBD1 covers 9 bases. The CDR3 covers 15 residues. Germline CDR1 and CDR2: KGHDR and SFDVKD. V trimming: 3 bases; J trimming: 12 bases; junction bases outside the gene matches: 11. The CDR3 loop reads CATSDIPGQGGSQFF. CDR3 sequence (DNA): TGTGCCACCAGTGATATACCGGGACAGGGTGGTTCGCAGTTCTTC.

The rearrangement uses TRBV6-2 or TRBV6-3 and TRBJ2-7, with D tentatively TRBD1 (6 bases). This CDR3 region has 15 residues. The germline V gene encodes CDR1 MNHEY and CDR2 SVGEGT. V was pared by 5 bases and J by 2 bases, with 16 bases between. The CDR3 loop is CASSDEGHGPYEQYF. The CDR3 DNA follows: TGTGCCAGCAGTGATGAGGGACACGGACCCTACGAGCAGTACTTC.

V gene TRBV18 combines with J gene TRBJ2-4; 10 nucleotides line up with TRBD2. The CDR3 extends over 18 amino acids. Germline CDR1 and CDR2: KGHSH and LQKENI. V lost 3 bases to trimming and J lost 0 bases; unmatched junction nucleotides: 8. CDR3 bases: TGTGCCAGCTCACCTGCTAGGACTAGCGGATTAGCCAAAAACATTCAGTACTTC. It is translated as CASSPARTSGLAKNIQYF. The full variable domain, completed using reference TRBV18 and TRBJ2-4, is NAGVMQNPRHLVRRRGQEARLRCSPMKGHSHVYWYRQLPEEGLKFMVYLQKENIIDESGMPKERFSAEFPKEGPSILRIQQVVRGDSAAYFCASSPARTSGLAKNIQYFGAGTRLSVL.

This sequence joins TRBV4-1 and TRBJ2-5, with D maybe TRBD1 (6 bases). Germline loops: CDR1 MGHRA, CDR2 YSYEKL. Between the trimmed V and J ends, which lost 5 bases and 5 bases, there was a span of 15 bases. The CDR3 consists of 14 residues. Written as DNA, the CDR3 is TGCGCCAGCAGCTCCGGGACATGGGGGGAGACCCAGTACTTC. Its protein product is CASSSGTWGETQYF.

The chain employs TRBV6-1 and TRBJ2-1; D is perhaps TRBD2 (5 bases). CDR1 is MNHNS and CDR2 is SASEGT in the germline V gene. Trimming removed 3 bases at V and 2 bases at J, with 8 bases between. The CDR3 is 14 amino acids. The CDR3 is CASSDTRPYNEQFF. The CDR3 DNA follows: TGTGCCAGCAGTGATACTAGGCCCTACAATGAGCAGTTCTTC.

The chain has TRBV7-9 and TRBJ1-2, with 7 bases aligning to TRBD1. The germline gives CDR1 SEHNR, CDR2 FQNEAQ (reference sequence). The length of the CDR3 is 14 residues. J lost 8 bases, V lost 1 base, and 7 bases had no gene match. The CDR3 reads CASSLGSTGEGYTF. CDR3 bases: TGTGCCAGCAGCTTAGGGTCTACAGGGGAAGGCTACACCTTC.